These T cell receptor beta chains were read from a single sample in a study of technical replicates of blood from a handful of donors. Using immunoSEQ multiplex PCR, the repertoire was profiled, and TCRdb retains in-frame clones only, with some absent. The sample has under 90,000 clones, about 92% seen once. Sequencing input: T cells isolated from PBMCs. The source is a human donor in good health. CDR3s include the opening cysteine and the closing phenylalanine or tryptophan. Fields, in order: D gene, J gene, clone size, V gene, CDR3 DNA, CDR3 protein. The D gene is left open where the match is weak. A row's size may be missing; if present it is once, few, many or a size class.

d_call: NA; j_call: TRBJ1-2; clone_size: NA; v_call: TRBV6-1; cdr3_nt: TGTGCCAGCAGGGGGGGGACATCGTTAAGTTTAGGCTACACCTTC; cdr3_aa: CASRGGTSLSLGYTF
d_call: NA; j_call: TRBJ2-2; clone_size: NA; v_call: TRBV9; cdr3_nt: TGTGCCAGCAGCGTAGGTCCAGGGAACACCGGGGAGCTGTTTTTT; cdr3_aa: CASSVGPGNTGELFF
d_call: TRBD1; j_call: TRBJ2-7; clone_size: NA; v_call: TRBV2; cdr3_nt: TGTGCCAGTAATGCGGCGGGACAGGGGCCCTCGGCCCAGTACTTC; cdr3_aa: CASNAAGQGPSAQYF
d_call: TRBD2; j_call: TRBJ2-5; clone_size: NA; v_call: TRBV7-9; cdr3_nt: TGTGCCAGCAGCTTAGGCGGGGGGGAGACCCAGTACTTC; cdr3_aa: CASSLGGGETQYF
d_call: NA; j_call: TRBJ2-7; clone_size: NA; v_call: TRBV5-4; cdr3_nt: TGTGCCAGCAGCTTGACAGGGATCAACGAGCAGTACTTC; cdr3_aa: CASSLTGINEQYF
d_call: NA; j_call: TRBJ2-1; clone_size: NA; v_call: TRBV4-1; cdr3_nt: TGCGCCAGCAGCCAAGAATCGGGAGATACCTACAATGAGCAGTTCTTC; cdr3_aa: CASSQESGDTYNEQFF
d_call: NA; j_call: TRBJ1-5; clone_size: NA; v_call: TRBV28; cdr3_nt: TGTGCCAGCAGTTTCCCCCCAGGGGCCCTCAATCAGCCCCAGCATTTT; cdr3_aa: CASSFPPGALNQPQHF
d_call: NA; j_call: TRBJ2-5; clone_size: NA; v_call: TRBV5-1; cdr3_nt: TGCGCCAGCAGCCGAGCTCAAGAGACCCAGTACTTC; cdr3_aa: CASSRAQETQYF
d_call: NA; j_call: TRBJ1-3; clone_size: NA; v_call: TRBV5-1; cdr3_nt: TGCGCCAGCAGTGGTAGCTCTGGAAACACCATATATTTT; cdr3_aa: CASSGSSGNTIYF
d_call: NA; j_call: TRBJ2-6; clone_size: NA; v_call: TRBV9; cdr3_nt: TGTGCCAGCAGCGTCGACAGCTCTGGGGCCAACGTCCTGACTTTC; cdr3_aa: CASSVDSSGANVLTF
d_call: NA; j_call: TRBJ1-3; clone_size: NA; v_call: TRBV5-1; cdr3_nt: TGCGCCAGCAGCCCGCTCCGGAACGGAGGGCATGGAAACACCATATATTTT; cdr3_aa: CASSPLRNGGHGNTIYF
d_call: TRBD1; j_call: TRBJ2-7; clone_size: NA; v_call: TRBV30; cdr3_nt: TGTGCCTTGGACAGGGGGGCCTACGAGCAGTACTTC; cdr3_aa: CALDRGAYEQYF
d_call: TRBD1; j_call: TRBJ2-3; clone_size: NA; v_call: TRBV6-4; cdr3_nt: TGTGCCAGCAAAGCCGACAGGGGACGAGATACGCAGTATTTT; cdr3_aa: CASKADRGRDTQYF
d_call: NA; j_call: TRBJ1-2; clone_size: once; v_call: TRBV13; cdr3_nt: TGTGCCAGCAGCTCCACAGGGTACTATGGCTACACCTTC; cdr3_aa: CASSSTGYYGYTF
d_call: NA; j_call: TRBJ1-5; clone_size: few; v_call: TRBV4-1; cdr3_nt: TGCGCCAGCAGCCAAGCAGTGAATAGCAATCAGCCCCAGCATTTT; cdr3_aa: CASSQAVNSNQPQHF
d_call: TRBD1; j_call: TRBJ2-1; clone_size: NA; v_call: TRBV27; cdr3_nt: TGTGCCAGCAGTTTATCCACAGTGTTTCTTAACAGGGGCCTACAGTTCTTC; cdr3_aa: CASSLSTVFLNRGLQFF
d_call: NA; j_call: TRBJ2-1; clone_size: NA; v_call: TRBV6-5; cdr3_nt: TGTGCCAGCAGTTACTCTGAGGTTTTCGATGAGCAGTTCTTC; cdr3_aa: CASSYSEVFDEQFF
d_call: NA; j_call: TRBJ2-4; clone_size: NA; v_call: TRBV27; cdr3_nt: TGTGCCAGCAGGGACATAGCCAAAAACATTCAGTACTTC; cdr3_aa: CASRDIAKNIQYF
d_call: NA; j_call: TRBJ1-2; clone_size: NA; v_call: TRBV6-5; cdr3_nt: TGTGCCAGCAGCTCCAGACAGACCTATGGCTACACCTTC; cdr3_aa: CASSSRQTYGYTF
d_call: TRBD2; j_call: TRBJ2-1; clone_size: NA; v_call: TRBV10-2; cdr3_nt: TGCGCCAGCAGTGATACTAGCGGGAGGGCCGACTACAATGAGCAGTTCTTC; cdr3_aa: CASSDTSGRADYNEQFF
d_call: TRBD2; j_call: TRBJ2-7; clone_size: NA; v_call: TRBV18; cdr3_nt: TGTGCCAGCTCACCACCGATCTTGCTAGCGGGGGGCCGGGAGAGCTCCTACGAGCAGTACTTC; cdr3_aa: CASSPPILLAGGRESSYEQYF
d_call: NA; j_call: TRBJ2-1; clone_size: NA; v_call: TRBV5-6; cdr3_nt: TGTGCCAGCAGCTTGGTCGACAGAGACTACAATGAGCAGTTCTTC; cdr3_aa: CASSLVDRDYNEQFF
d_call: TRBD2; j_call: TRBJ2-7; clone_size: NA; v_call: TRBV6-1; cdr3_nt: TGTGCCAGCAGCAGGACTAGCGGCTACGAGCAGTACTTC; cdr3_aa: CASSRTSGYEQYF
d_call: TRBD1; j_call: TRBJ2-2; clone_size: NA; v_call: TRBV15; cdr3_nt: TGTGCCACCAGCAGAGATAGACAGGGTATCACCGGGGAGCTGTTTTTT; cdr3_aa: CATSRDRQGITGELFF
d_call: NA; j_call: TRBJ2-7; clone_size: NA; v_call: TRBV13; cdr3_nt: TGTGCCAGCAGCCCCCGTGAAGACTATTACGAGCAGTACTTC; cdr3_aa: CASSPREDYYEQYF
d_call: NA; j_call: TRBJ1-6; clone_size: NA; v_call: TRBV11-3; cdr3_nt: TGTGCCAGCAGCGTCCTTAATTCACCCCTCCACTTT; cdr3_aa: CASSVLNSPLHF
d_call: NA; j_call: TRBJ2-1; clone_size: NA; v_call: TRBV7-9; cdr3_nt: TGTGCCAGCAGCTTAAGAGGGAGCGCCTACAATGAGCAGTTCTTC; cdr3_aa: CASSLRGSAYNEQFF
d_call: TRBD2; j_call: TRBJ2-2; clone_size: NA; v_call: TRBV10-3; cdr3_nt: TGTGCCATCAGCTTGAGCGGGGGTTGGACCGGGGAGCTGTTTTTT; cdr3_aa: CAISLSGGWTGELFF
d_call: NA; j_call: TRBJ2-7; clone_size: NA; v_call: TRBV27; cdr3_nt: TGTGCCAGCAGTCCAATGGAGACCTACGAGCAGTACTTC; cdr3_aa: CASSPMETYEQYF
d_call: NA; j_call: TRBJ2-7; clone_size: NA; v_call: TRBV27; cdr3_nt: TGTGCCAGCGGTCTCTCGGGGTACGAGCAGTACTTC; cdr3_aa: CASGLSGYEQYF
d_call: TRBD2; j_call: TRBJ2-7; clone_size: NA; v_call: TRBV6-5; cdr3_nt: TGTGCCAGCAGTTACTCCCTGACGGGGGGAGAGCAGTACTTC; cdr3_aa: CASSYSLTGGEQYF
d_call: TRBD2; j_call: TRBJ2-7; clone_size: NA; v_call: TRBV9; cdr3_nt: TGTGCCAGCAGCGTTGGACTAGCGGAGTTCTCCTACGAGCAGTACTTC; cdr3_aa: CASSVGLAEFSYEQYF
d_call: NA; j_call: TRBJ2-2; clone_size: NA; v_call: TRBV19; cdr3_nt: TGTGCCACCTCATACTACAGGAGCTCGAACACCGGGGAGCTGTTTTTT; cdr3_aa: CATSYYRSSNTGELFF
d_call: TRBD1; j_call: TRBJ1-2; clone_size: NA; v_call: TRBV28; cdr3_nt: TGTGCCAGCAGTTTATATACGGGACAGGGTGGTGGCTACACCTTC; cdr3_aa: CASSLYTGQGGGYTF